These 3 T cell receptor beta chains share one sample of origin, sequenced in a study of T cells in Graves' hyperthyroidism and ophthalmopathy. Amplification yielded TCR beta CDR3 regions, with RNA transcripts as the source. The study used the HTBI primer set for a first-round RT-PCR of the TCR CDR3. MiXCR was run by TCRdb on the multiplex PCR reads, yielding one entry per CDR3 protein. Counted here are about 720,000 distinct CDR3 sequences, 18% occurring once; the ten biggest clones make up roughly 17%. The sequenced sample was blood. All receptors come from a woman aged 50 to 60 with Graves' hyperthyroidism that later progressed to Graves' ophthalmopathy.

The CDR3 sequence is CASGRAAGTGVSDTQYF. As DNA, the CDR3 is TGTGCCAGCGGCCGAGCCGCCGGGACAGGGGTATCAGATACGCAGTATTTT. The chain combines TRBV6-2 or TRBV6-3 with TRBJ2-3; 10 nucleotides align to TRBD1. Germline V lookup: CDR1 MNHEY, CDR2 SVGEGT. V trimming: 8 bases; J trimming: 4 bases; junction bases outside the gene matches: 15. The CDR3 has 17 amino acids.

This clonotype was counted between two and nine times. The chain has TRBV20-1 and TRBJ1-1; no clear D. Trimming removed 0 bases from V and 0 bases from J, with 11 bases in between. CDR1 is DFQATT, CDR2 SNEGSKA, per germline (reference sequence). The length of the CDR3 is 15 residues. The CDR3 DNA sequence: TGCAGTGCTAGAGATTTGTACACAGTGAACACTGAAGCTTTCTTT. It codes for CSARDLYTVNTEAFF.

The V gene is TRBV19, the J gene TRBJ1-2; TRBD1 agrees at 8 bases. Losses at the gene ends were 4 bases for V and 3 bases for J; bases not matched to a gene: 7. CDR3 length: 15 residues. From germline, CDR1 is LNHDA and CDR2 SQIVND (reference sequence). CDR3 in DNA: TGTGCCAGTAGTAGGACAGGGCAGACTGACTATGGCTACACCTTC. Amino acid sequence: CASSRTGQTDYGYTF.